This entry lists 22 T cell receptor beta chains sequenced from one sample in a study of shared clonotypes between healthy human individuals. Measured with immunoSEQ multiplex PCR; TCRdb has only the in-frame clones, and not every one. In the table there are about 690,000 clones, around 91% of which are singletons. The sequenced sample was memory CD8+ T cells from PBMCs. Noted subset: CD45RO+ cells pooled with CCR7-negative TemRA cells. Receptors originate from a man aged 18-30 years in good health. Some clones in this sample may be carry-over from other donors' samples.

Remarks on this clone: No DNA is shown, since the ends of the CDR3 on it are uncertain; the CDR3 is the one TCRdb lists. The chain employs TRBV7-8 and TRBJ2-1; the D segment call TRBD1 is taken from the table without a DNA check. The CDR3 is made up of 16 amino acids, end residues included. Germline V gives CDR1 SGHVS, CDR2 FQNEAQ. The CDR3 is CASILGPVDGYNEQFF.

In the case of this clone: This CDR3 is also generated by other DNA sequences in the sample. The CDR3 sequence is CASSWTGGTEAFF. DNA for the CDR3: TGTGCCAGCAGTTGGACAGGGGGAACTGAAGCTTTCTTT. The rearrangement joins TRBV27 to TRBJ1-1; 10 bases map to TRBD1. Losses at the gene ends were 4 bases for V and 5 bases for J; bases not matched to a gene: 1. There are 13 residues in the CDR3. CDR1 and CDR2 (germline): MNHEY, SMNVEV (reference sequence).

This clone was detected once. The J gene is TRBJ1-1, the V gene TRBV2; D ambiguous. V lost 6 bases to trimming and J lost 4 bases, with 15 bases between them. Germline CDR1 and CDR2: SNHLY and FYNNEI. This CDR3 region has 14 residues. The CDR3 nucleotides read TGTGCCAGCAGGACCTATGGGATGAGCACTGAAGCTTTCTTT. This sequence encodes CASRTYGMSTEAFF.

This chain connects TRBV29-1 to TRBJ2-7; unclear D gene. The CDR3 runs 14 residues. Trimming removed 3 bases from V and 0 bases from J, with 12 bases in between. Germline V gives CDR1 SQVTM, CDR2 ANQGSEA. The chain's CDR3 is CSVEEPASSYEQYF. CDR3 nucleotides: TGCAGCGTTGAGGAGCCGGCGAGCTCCTACGAGCAGTACTTC.

The V call is TRBV4-1, the J call TRBJ1-5; tentatively, D is TRBD1 (6 bases). V lost 6 bases to trimming and J lost 9 bases, with 27 bases between them. This CDR3 contains 17 residues. Germline loops: CDR1 MGHRA, CDR2 YSYEKL. CDR3 in amino acids: CASSQFDPDRLIWPQHF. DNA for the CDR3: TGCGCCAGCAGTCAGTTCGACCCGGACAGATTAATATGGCCCCAGCATTTT.

This clone was seen once. Distinct nucleotide sequences in the sample also encode this CDR3. CDR3 coding DNA: TGTGCCAGCAGCTCCCCGGGGGATTACGAGCAGTACTTC. It yields the protein CASSSPGDYEQYF. The chain carries TRBV11-3 and TRBJ2-7; possible D gene TRBD2, 6 bases. The CDR3 extends over 13 amino acids. V dropped 4 bases and J dropped 4 bases, with 11 bases sitting between them. Germline V CDR1 and CDR2: SGHNT, YENEEA.

The rearrangement joins TRBV2 to TRBJ2-7, with unresolved D. The V and J ends lost 6 bases and 4 bases respectively, with 13 bases between them. The length of the CDR3 is 13 residues. Germline CDR1 SNHLY, CDR2 FYNNEI. Written as DNA, the CDR3 is TGTGCCAGCAGGGAAACGGATGCGTACGAGCAGTACTTC. Translating gives CASRETDAYEQYF.

This chain joins TRBV27 and TRBJ1-1, with a possible D match to TRBD1 (6 bases). V lost 4 bases and J 0 bases, leaving 15 bases between the germline ends. The CDR3 spans 16 residues. The germline gives CDR1 MNHEY, CDR2 SMNVEV (reference sequence). The DNA for the CDR3 is TGTGCCAGCAGTTCACAGACAGGAGGAATGAACACTGAAGCTTTCTTT. This encodes CASSSQTGGMNTEAFF.

DNA for the CDR3: TGTGCCAGCAGTTTATCTGATGCTAGCACAGATACGCAGTATTTT. Protein sequence: CASSLSDASTDTQYF. V is TRBV27 and J is TRBJ2-3; D not resolved. Germline V gives CDR1 MNHEY, CDR2 SMNVEV (reference sequence). The CDR3 loop spans 15 amino acids. V was pared by 0 bases and J by 0 bases, with 7 bases between.

The CDR3 region is CASSLGLEGPTDTQYF. The CDR3, as DNA: TGTGCCAGCAGCTTAGGCCTCGAGGGCCCCACAGATACGCAGTATTTT. This sequence joins TRBV13 and TRBJ2-3; TRBD2 might be the D (5 bases). This CDR3 spans 16 amino acids. Germline loops: CDR1 PRHDT, CDR2 FYEKMQ (reference sequence). The germline V and J ends were trimmed by 0 bases and 2 bases, with 12 bases remaining between them.

This chain links TRBV5-1 with TRBJ2-7, with TRBD1 matching 8 bases. The CDR3 is 15 amino acids. The germline V gene has CDR1 SGHRS and CDR2 YFSETQ. V shed 4 bases, J shed 2 bases, and the junction held 8 bases outside the gene matches. In DNA form, the CDR3 reads TGCGCCAGCAGCACTTCGACAGGGGCCGCCTACGAGCAGTACTTC. It translates to CASSTSTGAAYEQYF.

The gene calls are TRBV9 and TRBJ2-3, with TRBD1 matching over 7 bases. Germline values: CDR1 SGDLS, CDR2 YYNGEE. With V trimmed by 0 bases and J by 3 bases, 4 bases remained unmatched. The CDR3 length is 15 residues. The CDR3: CASSVVGTVTDTQYF. For the CDR3, the DNA is TGTGCCAGCAGCGTAGTTGGGACAGTTACAGATACGCAGTATTTT.

The J gene is TRBJ2-1, the V gene TRBV6-5; D unresolved. V was clipped by 4 bases and J by 0 bases, with 10 bases between them. This CDR3 contains 15 residues. CDR1 is MNHEY and CDR2 is SVGAGI in the germline V gene. CDR3 nucleotides: TGTGCCAGCAGTTTATCCTCATTCTCCTACAATGAGCAGTTCTTC. Translation: CASSLSSFSYNEQFF.

The V call is TRBV4-1, the J call TRBJ2-1; 15 nucleotides agree with TRBD2. V lost 1 base, J lost 1 base, and 8 bases stayed unmatched. The CDR3 contains 20 residues. The germline gives CDR1 MGHRA, CDR2 YSYEKL. CDR3 DNA sequence: TGCGCCAGCAGCCAAGGGGAGGGGACTAGCGGGAGGTGGTCCTACAATGAGCAGTTCTTC. Protein product: CASSQGEGTSGRWSYNEQFF.

V is TRBV9 and J is TRBJ1-2; D unresolved. This CDR3 region has 14 residues. CDR1 SGDLS and CDR2 YYNGEE come from the germline V gene. V lost 2 bases and J lost 2, with 10 bases in between. The CDR3 DNA sequence: TGTGCCAGCAGCGTTGGCAGGCTCAACTATGGCTACACCTTC. This translates into CASSVGRLNYGYTF.

The rearrangement uses TRBV4-1 and TRBJ2-1, with TRBD2 matching over 9 bases. The germline CDR1 and CDR2 sequences are MGHRA and YSYEKL. The length of the CDR3 is 16 residues. Trimming took 7 bases from V and 10 from J; bases not matched to a gene: 17. The CDR3 here is CASNRGTAGGPREQFF. The CDR3 DNA reads as TGCGCCAGCAACCGCGGGACGGCGGGAGGGCCGAGGGAGCAGTTCTTC.

The rearrangement uses TRBV10-2 and TRBJ2-7; D is perhaps TRBD1 (5 bases). This CDR3 is built from 13 residues. V gave up 4 bases and J gave up 4 bases, with 11 bases separating them. Germline V gene lookup returns CDR1 WSHSY and CDR2 SAAADI. CDR3 residues: CASSASGNYEQYF. The CDR3 region has the DNA TGCGCCAGCAGTGCGTCAGGGAATTACGAGCAGTACTTC.

The chain uses TRBV28 and TRBJ1-2; TRBD1 agrees at 10 bases. V shed 5 bases and J 4 bases; nucleotides not matched to a gene: 7. The CDR3 runs to 15 residues. CDR1 is MDHEN and CDR2 is SYDVKM in the germline V gene. The CDR3, as DNA: TGTGCCAGCAGTCTGAGGACAGGGGGACTCTATGGCTACACCTTC. Its translation is CASSLRTGGLYGYTF.

The chain is built from TRBV11-1 and TRBJ2-3, with D possibly called TRBD1 or TRBD2 (7 bases each). The CDR3 is 15 amino acids. Germline V lookup: CDR1 SGHAT, CDR2 FQDESV (reference sequence). Trimming shortened V by 5 bases and J by 4 bases, and 16 bases separated the two germline ends. The CDR3 is CASSRTGEGADTQYF. Written as DNA, the CDR3 is TGTGCCAGCAGCAGAACAGGGGAGGGCGCAGATACGCAGTATTTT. The full variable domain, with the rest looked up from reference TRBV11-1 and TRBJ2-3, is EAEVAQSPRYKITEKSQAVAFWCDPISGHATLYWYRQILGQGPELLVQFQDESVVDDSQLPKDRFSAERLKGVDSTLKIQPAELGDSAMYLCASSRTGEGADTQYFGPGTRLTVL.

This rearrangement joins TRBV11-2 to TRBJ1-3; unclear D gene. Trimming took 11 bases from V and 0 from J, leaving 14 bases between them. Germline V CDR1 and CDR2: SGHAT, FQNNGV. The CDR3 is 14 residues long. Here the CDR3 DNA reads TGTGCCTCCTGGGCCGGACCCTCTGGAAACACCATATATTTT. The encoded protein is CASWAGPSGNTIYF.

This chain connects TRBV7-9 to TRBJ2-2, with D hard to call. Germline V gene sequence: CDR1 SEHNR, CDR2 FQNEAQ (reference sequence). The CDR3 is made up of 13 amino acids. Between the trimmed V and J ends, which lost 9 bases and 4 bases, there was a span of 12 bases. The CDR3 sequence: CASSRGGTGELFF. The CDR3 region has the DNA TGTGCCAGTTCCCGAGGTGGCACCGGGGAGCTGTTTTTT.

The DNA of the CDR3 is TGCGCCAGCAGCCAAGATGTATCGCGGGAGTTCGGAGACGAGCAGTACTTC. Translating gives CASSQDVSREFGDEQYF. V usage is TRBV4-3 and J usage is TRBJ2-7; 7 bases match TRBD2. From germline, CDR1 is LGHNA and CDR2 YSLEER. The CDR3 length is 17 residues. The J segment lost 5 bases and the V segment lost 0 bases, leaving 13 bases of the junction unmatched.